Listed below are T cell receptor beta chains from one sample, sequenced in a study of blood T cell repertoires in COVID-19. This table comes from immunoSEQ multiplex PCR, and its TCRdb copy is limited to in-frame clones, with some not included. This table holds approximately 40,000 clones, around nine tenths found once. The specimen was peripheral blood. The receptor source for this set is a man aged 40-55 years with COVID-19, enrolled during active disease. Both conserved end residues are part of each CDR3. The D gene is left open where the match is weak. Clone size is not always given. Where it is, it says once, few, many or a class for expanded clones.

. TRBJ2-3 TRBV30 TRBD1 CAWSVQGASTDTQYF TGTGCCTGGAGTGTACAGGGGGCTAGCACAGATACGCAGTATTTT
. TRBJ1-2 TRBV10-3 . CAISKTGDYGYTF TGTGCCATCAGTAAAACAGGAGACTATGGCTACACCTTC
once TRBJ2-1 TRBV18 TRBD2 CASSPIPSGGGSAGNEQFF TGTGCCAGCTCACCAATCCCTAGCGGGGGGGGATCCGCCGGCAATGAGCAGTTCTTC
. TRBJ1-1 TRBV5-1 . CASSLGGTNTEAFF TGCGCCAGCAGCTTGGGAGGCACTAACACTGAAGCTTTCTTT
. TRBJ1-2 TRBV2 . CASSAGSGYTF TGTGCCAGCTCGGCGGGGAGCGGCTACACCTTC
once TRBJ2-2 TRBV11-2 TRBD2 CASSLRTSDTGELFF TGTGCCAGCAGCCTACGGACTAGCGACACCGGGGAGCTGTTTTTT
. TRBJ2-7 TRBV5-1 . CASSPATGYGQYF TGCGCCAGCAGCCCAGCGACCGGGTACGGGCAGTACTTC
. TRBJ1-2 TRBV12-3/TRBV12-4 . CASSLNREGGYTF TGTGCCAGCAGTTTAAACAGGGAAGGTGGCTACACCTTC
. TRBJ1-5 TRBV27 . CASSGDSQDYQPQHF TGTGCCAGCAGTGGGGATTCCCAGGACTATCAGCCCCAGCATTTT
. TRBJ1-2 TRBV5-4 TRBD1 CASSIQDRDRYGYTF TGTGCCAGCAGCATACAAGACCGGGACAGATATGGCTACACCTTC
. TRBJ2-7 TRBV7-9 TRBD1 CASSLRGTGRYEQYF TGTGCCAGCAGCTTAAGGGGGACAGGGAGATACGAGCAGTACTTC
few TRBJ2-7 TRBV30 TRBD2 CAWSVRAGQEKREGRNEQYF TGTGCCTGGAGTGTAAGGGCCGGGCAAGAGAAGCGGGAGGGTAGAAACGAGCAGTACTTC
few TRBJ2-3 TRBV7-6 TRBD1 CASSLPPDRGDSTDTQYF TGTGCCAGCAGCTTACCCCCGGACAGGGGCGACTCCACAGATACGCAGTATTTT
. TRBJ2-2 TRBV5-1 TRBD2 CASSPRLGGGTGELFF TGCGCCAGCAGCCCCCGATTGGGGGGGGGAACCGGGGAGCTGTTTTTT
once TRBJ1-3 TRBV5-1 . CASSLDPVSGNTIYF TGCGCCAGCAGCCTGGATCCAGTCTCTGGAAACACCATATATTTT
. TRBJ1-1 TRBV9 . CASSGTVNTEAFF TGTGCCAGCAGCGGGACAGTGAACACTGAAGCTTTCTTT
. TRBJ1-4 TRBV6-5 TRBD1 CASSLRQGANEKLFF TGTGCCAGCAGTCTCCGACAGGGGGCTAATGAAAAACTGTTTTTT
once TRBJ2-1 TRBV12-3/TRBV12-4 . CASSPGVYNEQFF TGTGCCAGCAGTCCGGGAGTGTACAATGAGCAGTTCTTC
. TRBJ1-1 TRBV7-7 . CASSSTVNTEAFF TGTGCTAGCAGCTCGACAGTGAACACTGAAGCTTTCTTT
. TRBJ2-2 TRBV2 . CASSARGTGELFF TGTGCCAGCAGCGCAAGGGGCACCGGGGAGCTGTTTTTT
. TRBJ2-1 TRBV18 TRBD2 CASSENLAGENEQFF TGTGCCAGCTCAGAAAACCTAGCGGGAGAGAATGAGCAGTTCTTC
. TRBJ2-7 TRBV29-1 . CSVPRGAEQYF TGCAGCGTCCCCCGGGGGGCCGAGCAGTACTTC
. TRBJ1-1 TRBV7-9 . CASSPSQERAFF TGTGCCAGCAGCCCAAGTCAAGAGAGGGCTTTCTTT
. TRBJ1-2 TRBV29-1 . CSVEEASFTGKGYTF TGCAGCGTTGAAGAGGCAAGTTTCACAGGGAAGGGCTACACCTTC
. TRBJ2-1 TRBV7-2 . CASRNPQGYEQFF TGTGCCAGCAGAAACCCCCAGGGGTATGAGCAGTTCTTC
few TRBJ2-1 TRBV11-2 . CASRPQGGDHEQFF TGTGCCAGCAGGCCACAGGGAGGGGACCATGAGCAGTTCTTC
. TRBJ1-5 TRBV19 TRBD1 CASRRGGQGNQPQHF TGTGCCAGTAGGAGGGGGGGACAGGGCAATCAGCCCCAGCATTTT
. TRBJ2-7 TRBV5-1 TRBD1 CASSLLTGGGNEQYF TGCGCCAGCAGCCTCCTTACAGGGGGAGGAAACGAGCAGTACTTC
once TRBJ1-6 TRBV5-1 TRBD1 CASSLAGGWNSPLHF TGCGCCAGCAGCTTGGCAGGGGGATGGAATTCACCCCTCCACTTT
. TRBJ1-1 TRBV14 TRBD1 CASSQARDRQNTEAFF TGTGCCAGCAGCCAAGCAAGGGACAGGCAGAACACTGAAGCTTTCTTT
. TRBJ2-3 TRBV18 TRBD2 CASSPKERGGTTQYF TGTGCCAGCTCACCAAAGGAGCGGGGGGGCACTACGCAGTATTTT
. TRBJ2-1 TRBV18 TRBD1 CASSPDREPSYNEQFF TGTGCCAGCTCACCGGACAGGGAACCCTCCTACAATGAGCAGTTCTTC
. TRBJ2-1 TRBV5-5 . CASSRLLADEQFF TGTGCCAGCAGCCGACTCCTAGCTGATGAGCAGTTCTTC
. TRBJ2-2 TRBV18 . CASSPPSGGLGGELFF TGTGCCAGCTCACCACCGAGTGGAGGGCTAGGCGGGGAGCTGTTTTTT
. TRBJ2-7 TRBV7-9 TRBD1 CASSLTGQLYEQYF TGTGCCAGCAGCTTAACGGGACAGCTCTACGAGCAGTACTTC
. TRBJ2-1 TRBV7-9 TRBD2 CASSLAGGNNEQFF TGTGCCAGCAGTCTAGCGGGGGGAAACAATGAGCAGTTCTTC
few TRBJ1-3 TRBV9 . CASSVGRSSGNTIYF TGTGCCAGCAGCGTAGGTCGCAGCTCTGGAAACACCATATATTTT
. TRBJ1-6 TRBV30 TRBD1 CAWSVGTGGLTPLHF TGTGCCTGGAGTGTGGGGACAGGGGGCCTAACACCCCTCCACTTT
. TRBJ1-1 TRBV6-6 . CASSPDIPTPNTEAFF TGTGCCAGCAGCCCCGATATACCGACACCTAACACTGAAGCTTTCTTT
. TRBJ1-4 TRBV20-1 . CSASDDGGTGATNEKLFF TGCAGTGCTAGTGATGACGGTGGGACGGGGGCAACTAATGAAAAACTGTTTTTT
. TRBJ2-7 TRBV5-4 . CASSLDPIGEQYF TGTGCCAGCAGCTTGGATCCTATCGGCGAGCAGTACTTC
. TRBJ1-1 TRBV27 . CASSLIGGDTEAFF TGTGCCAGCAGTTTAATAGGAGGGGACACTGAAGCTTTCTTT
. TRBJ1-1 TRBV10-3 TRBD1 CAISDGQGMNTEAFF TGTGCCATCAGTGACGGACAGGGGATGAACACTGAAGCTTTCTTT
. TRBJ2-7 TRBV2 TRBD2 CASRRGVSYEQYF TGTGCCAGCAGGCGGGGGGTTTCCTACGAGCAGTACTTC
. TRBJ2-1 TRBV6-6 . CASSPNRAFFLPPPSYNEQFF TGTGCCAGCAGTCCCAACAGGGCTTTCTTCCTCCCTCCGCCCTCCTACAATGAGCAGTTCTTC
. TRBJ1-4 TRBV4-1 . CASSQEQAMVMKLFF TGCGCCAGCAGCCAAGAGCAGGCAATGGTGATGAAACTGTTTTTT
. TRBJ1-6 TRBV7-9 . CASSPAGPDNSPLHF TGTGCCAGCAGCCCTGCTGGGCCGGATAATTCACCCCTCCACTTT
few TRBJ1-5 TRBV7-9 . CASSFGGGGADNQPQHF TGTGCCAGCAGCTTTGGGGGAGGGGGAGCGGACAATCAGCCCCAGCATTTT
. TRBJ1-2 TRBV5-6 TRBD1 CASSLGQGAIYGYTF TGTGCCAGCAGCTTGGGACAGGGGGCAATCTATGGCTACACCTTC
. TRBJ1-6 TRBV4-1 TRBD1 CASSQGRGTADANSPLHF TGCGCCAGCAGCCAAGGGAGGGGGACAGCCGACGCTAATTCACCCCTCCACTTT
once TRBJ1-6 TRBV29-1 . CSVGSGSSYNSPLHF TGCAGCGTTGGTTCGGGAAGCTCCTATAATTCACCCCTCCACTTT
. TRBJ2-2 TRBV6-5 . CASRVETGELFF TGTGCCAGCCGGGTGGAAACCGGGGAGCTGTTTTTT
. TRBJ1-3 TRBV13 . CASSLWGLEGPGNTIYF TGTGCCAGCAGCTTATGGGGTCTGGAGGGCCCAGGAAACACCATATATTTT
. TRBJ1-1 TRBV25-1 . CASSANLNTEAFF TGTGCCAGCAGTGCTAACCTGAACACTGAAGCTTTCTTT
. TRBJ2-1 TRBV6-5 TRBD2 CASSSGDSGYNEQFF TGTGCCAGCAGCTCCGGAGATAGCGGGTACAATGAGCAGTTCTTC
. TRBJ1-2 TRBV2 . CASSDWVITAPYGYTF TGTGCCAGCAGTGATTGGGTTATTACAGCACCCTATGGCTACACCTTC
. TRBJ2-3 TRBV9 . CASSELTTGPTQYF TGTGCCAGCAGCGAGCTGACTACAGGGCCCACGCAGTATTTT
. TRBJ2-7 TRBV7-2 TRBD1 CASSLIGTGGYEQYF TGTGCCAGCAGCTTAATTGGGACAGGGGGCTACGAGCAGTACTTC
. TRBJ2-3 TRBV30 . CAWSVQGDTQYF TGTGCCTGGAGTGTACAGGGAGATACGCAGTATTTT
. TRBJ1-1 TRBV27 . CASSFREGITEAFF TGTGCCAGCAGTTTTCGGGAGGGGATCACTGAAGCTTTCTTT